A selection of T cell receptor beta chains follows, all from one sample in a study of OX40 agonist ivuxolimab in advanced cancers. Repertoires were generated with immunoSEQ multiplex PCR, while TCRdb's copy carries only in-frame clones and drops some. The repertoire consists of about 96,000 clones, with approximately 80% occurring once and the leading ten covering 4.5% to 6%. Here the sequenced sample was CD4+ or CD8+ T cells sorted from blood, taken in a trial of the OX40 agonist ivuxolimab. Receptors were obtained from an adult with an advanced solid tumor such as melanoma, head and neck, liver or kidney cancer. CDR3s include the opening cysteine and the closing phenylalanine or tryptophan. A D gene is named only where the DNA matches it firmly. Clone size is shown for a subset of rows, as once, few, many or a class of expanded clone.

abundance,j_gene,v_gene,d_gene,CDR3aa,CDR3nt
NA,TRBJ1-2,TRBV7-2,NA,CASSVPGPGAGGYTF,TGTGCCAGCAGCGTACCGGGACCGGGTGCCGGGGGCTACACCTTC
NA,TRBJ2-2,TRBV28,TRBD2,CASRAGGPGGELFF,TGTGCCAGCAGGGCGGGAGGGCCTGGCGGGGAGCTGTTTTTT
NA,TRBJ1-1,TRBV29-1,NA,CSVEHRGYAEAFF,TGCAGCGTTGAACATAGGGGATATGCTGAAGCTTTCTTT
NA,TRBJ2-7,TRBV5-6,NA,CASSSDSYEQYF,TGTGCCAGCAGCTCGGACAGCTACGAGCAGTACTTC
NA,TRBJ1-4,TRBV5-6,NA,CASSFHARGDEKLFF,TGTGCCAGCAGCTTTCATGCAAGGGGAGATGAAAAACTGTTTTTT
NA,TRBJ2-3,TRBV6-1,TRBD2,CASKRERTDTQYF,TGTGCCAGCAAGCGGGAGCGCACAGATACGCAGTATTTT
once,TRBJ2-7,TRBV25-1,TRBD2,CASGLRGGSSYEQYF,TGTGCCAGCGGCCTGCGGGGGGGAAGCTCCTACGAGCAGTACTTC
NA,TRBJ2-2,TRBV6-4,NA,CASSPSLSGTGELFF,TGTGCCAGCAGCCCTAGCCTTTCGGGCACCGGGGAGCTGTTTTTT
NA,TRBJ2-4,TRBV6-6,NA,CASSYPANLAKNIQYF,TGTGCCAGCAGTTACCCGGCCAACTTAGCCAAAAACATTCAGTACTTC
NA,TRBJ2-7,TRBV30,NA,CAWSWRDNEQYF,TGTGCCTGGAGTTGGAGGGATAACGAGCAGTACTTC
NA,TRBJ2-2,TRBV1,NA,CTSSQKGRRAGAGELFF,TGCACCAGCAGCCAAAAAGGCCGGAGGGCCGGAGCCGGGGAGCTGTTTTTT
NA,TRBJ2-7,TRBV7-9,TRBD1,CASSLASGTASYEQYF,TGTGCCAGCAGCTTAGCCTCCGGGACAGCATCCTACGAGCAGTACTTC
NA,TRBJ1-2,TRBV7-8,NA,CASSLGGGNYGYTF,TGTGCCAGCAGCTTGGGCGGGGGGAACTATGGCTACACCTTC
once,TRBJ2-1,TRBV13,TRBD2,CASSRRTSGETYNEQFF,TGTGCCAGCAGCCGACGGACTAGCGGGGAGACCTACAATGAGCAGTTCTTC
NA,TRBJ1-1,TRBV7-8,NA,CASSLVRTAEAFF,TGTGCCAGCAGCTTAGTGCGGACGGCTGAAGCTTTCTTT
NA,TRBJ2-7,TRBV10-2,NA,CASAAGRISYEQYF,TGCGCCAGCGCTGCAGGGCGGATCTCCTACGAGCAGTACTTC
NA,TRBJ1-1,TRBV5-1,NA,CASSLGGARTEAFF,TGCGCCAGCAGCTTGGGAGGGGCGCGGACTGAAGCTTTCTTT
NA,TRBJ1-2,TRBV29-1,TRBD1,CSVGQGRGGYTF,TGCAGCGTCGGACAGGGAAGGGGTGGCTACACCTTC
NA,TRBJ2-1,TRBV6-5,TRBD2,CASKAGLADNNEQFF,TGTGCCAGCAAAGCGGGACTAGCGGATAACAATGAGCAGTTCTTC
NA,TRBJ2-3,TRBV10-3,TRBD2,CATSGTSGVTDTQYF,TGTGCCACCTCAGGGACTAGCGGGGTAACAGATACGCAGTATTTT
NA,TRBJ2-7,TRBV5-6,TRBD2,CASSSGLAGPYEQYF,TGTGCCAGCAGTTCGGGACTAGCGGGGCCCTACGAGCAGTACTTC
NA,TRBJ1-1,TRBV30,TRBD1,CAWSVRTGVNTEAFF,TGTGCCTGGAGTGTTCGGACAGGCGTTAACACTGAAGCTTTCTTT
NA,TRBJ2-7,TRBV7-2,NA,CASSLGFGRLVSYEQYF,TGTGCCAGCAGCTTAGGATTTGGACGGCTAGTCTCCTACGAGCAGTACTTC
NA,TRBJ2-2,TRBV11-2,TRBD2,CASSSRGASNTGELFF,TGTGCCAGCAGCTCGCGGGGGGCGAGTAACACCGGGGAGCTGTTTTTT
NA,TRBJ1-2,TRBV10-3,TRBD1,CAISEDRGSISGYTF,TGTGCCATCAGTGAAGACAGGGGGTCTATAAGTGGCTACACCTTC
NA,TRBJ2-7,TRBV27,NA,CASSLRPWGVHEQYF,TGTGCCAGCAGTTTGCGGCCCTGGGGGGTCCACGAGCAGTACTTC
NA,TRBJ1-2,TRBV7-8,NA,CASSPVPFSTGSYGYTF,TGTGCCAGCAGCCCCGTCCCTTTTTCGACAGGCTCCTATGGCTACACCTTC
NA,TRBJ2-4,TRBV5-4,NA,CASTPGGVDTIQYF,TGTGCCAGCACTCCTGGAGGGGTGGATACCATTCAGTACTTC
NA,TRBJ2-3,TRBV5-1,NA,CASSLGGQRTDTQYF,TGCGCCAGCAGCTTGGGAGGACAGCGAACAGATACGCAGTATTTT
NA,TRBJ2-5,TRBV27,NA,CASRMTGSETQYF,TGTGCCAGCAGGATGACAGGATCAGAGACCCAGTACTTC
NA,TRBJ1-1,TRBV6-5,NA,CASSYLKRNTEAFF,TGTGCCAGCAGTTACCTCAAAAGAAATACTGAAGCTTTCTTT
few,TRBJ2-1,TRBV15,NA,CATSRPVEGTEQFF,TGTGCCACCAGCAGGCCAGTCGAGGGTACTGAGCAGTTCTTC
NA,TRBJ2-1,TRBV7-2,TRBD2,CASNTGTSGYNEQFF,TGTGCCAGCAACACCGGGACTAGCGGCTACAATGAGCAGTTCTTC
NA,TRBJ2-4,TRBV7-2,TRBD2,CASSLRREGRDIQYF,TGTGCCAGCAGCTTACGGCGGGAGGGTAGAGACATTCAGTACTTC
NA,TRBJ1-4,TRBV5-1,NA,CASSFTASTNEKLFF,TGCGCCAGCAGCTTCACCGCGTCAACTAATGAAAAACTGTTTTTT
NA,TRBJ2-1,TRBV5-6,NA,CASSLSGRGIPRNEQFF,TGTGCCAGCAGCTTGAGCGGACGCGGTATTCCCCGCAATGAGCAGTTCTTC
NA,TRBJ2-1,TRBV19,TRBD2,CASNDVALEGRDEQFF,TGTGCCAGTAATGACGTTGCCCTTGAAGGGAGGGATGAGCAGTTCTTC
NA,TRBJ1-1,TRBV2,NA,CASSNNGNTEAFF,TGTGCCAGCAGCAATAACGGGAACACTGAAGCTTTCTTT
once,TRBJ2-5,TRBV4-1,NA,CASSPDAVQETQYF,TGCGCCAGCAGCCCGGACGCGGTCCAAGAGACCCAGTACTTC
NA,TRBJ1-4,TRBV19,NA,CASSIRRGSEKLFF,TGTGCCAGTAGTATCCGCAGGGGAAGTGAAAAACTGTTTTTT
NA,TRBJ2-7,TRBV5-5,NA,CASSRDTNYEQYF,TGTGCCAGCAGCCGGGACACCAACTACGAGCAGTACTTC
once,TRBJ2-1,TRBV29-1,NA,CSVAAVGEVQFF,TGCAGCGTTGCGGCCGTGGGGGAGGTACAGTTCTTC
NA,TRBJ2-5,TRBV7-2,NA,CASSSPKETQYF,TGTGCCAGCAGCTCTCCTAAAGAGACCCAGTACTTC
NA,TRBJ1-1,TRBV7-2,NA,CASSLGGGDTEAFF,TGTGCCAGCAGCTTAGGGGGGGGTGACACTGAAGCTTTCTTT
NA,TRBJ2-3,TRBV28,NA,CASSRPPGTDTQYF,TGTGCCAGCAGTCGCCCCCCGGGCACAGATACGCAGTATTTT
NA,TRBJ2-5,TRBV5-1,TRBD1,CASSFQSGQGRETQYF,TGCGCCAGCAGCTTCCAATCGGGACAGGGTCGAGAGACCCAGTACTTC
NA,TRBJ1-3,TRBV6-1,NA,CASSEPRGSGNTIYF,TGTGCCAGCAGTGAACCACGAGGATCTGGAAACACCATATATTTT
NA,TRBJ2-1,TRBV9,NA,CASSVVTGVEQFF,TGTGCCAGCAGCGTAGTCACTGGGGTTGAGCAGTTCTTC
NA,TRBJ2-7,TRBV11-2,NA,CASSPPASYEQYF,TGTGCCAGCAGCCCCCCGGCCTCCTACGAGCAGTACTTC
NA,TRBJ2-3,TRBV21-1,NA,CASSHSGTGPTDTQYF,TGTGCCAGCAGCCATTCGGGGACAGGGCCCACAGATACGCAGTATTTT
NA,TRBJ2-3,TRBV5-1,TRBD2,CASSLGLAVDTQYF,TGCGCCAGCAGCTTGGGACTAGCGGTAGATACGCAGTATTTT
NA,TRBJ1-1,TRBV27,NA,CASSLGRGTEAFF,TGTGCCAGCAGTTTAGGAAGGGGCACTGAAGCTTTCTTT
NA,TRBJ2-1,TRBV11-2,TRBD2,CASSPPLAGYNEQFF,TGTGCCAGCAGCCCGCCACTAGCGGGATACAATGAGCAGTTCTTC
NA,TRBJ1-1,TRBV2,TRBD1,CASSYVPGQGSDTEAFF,TGTGCCAGCAGTTACGTCCCGGGACAGGGATCGGACACTGAAGCTTTCTTT
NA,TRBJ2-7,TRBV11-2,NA,CASRPGHSSYEQYF,TGTGCCAGCAGGCCGGGACATAGCTCCTACGAGCAGTACTTC
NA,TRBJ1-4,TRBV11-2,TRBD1,CASSPGQAIGEKLFF,TGTGCCAGCAGCCCAGGACAGGCAATTGGTGAAAAACTGTTTTTT
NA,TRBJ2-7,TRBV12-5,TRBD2,CASGPGLASYEQYF,TGTGCTAGTGGCCCGGGACTAGCCTCCTACGAGCAGTACTTC
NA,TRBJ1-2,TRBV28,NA,CASSLGFANYGYTF,TGTGCCAGCAGTTTGGGTTTTGCTAACTATGGCTACACCTTC
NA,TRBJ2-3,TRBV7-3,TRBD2,CASSSIAGGRPDTQYF,TGTGCCAGCAGCTCAATAGCGGGGGGTCGCCCAGATACGCAGTATTTT